This section outlines one T cell receptor beta chain sequence together with its context. Per the study methods: Reference gene primer amplification in the assay estimated nucleated cell counts. Produced via immunoSEQ multiplex PCR; TCRdb's table is partial and in-frame only. D and trimming were read from the DNA, whereas the V and J calls and clone size are those reported in that table. This sample carries fewer than 150,000 clones, roughly 80% of them seen once, and the ten largest clones take around 15%. J gave up 6 bases and V 3 bases, and 13 bases lay outside the gene matches. This CDR3 contains 16 residues. Germline-derived CDR1 and CDR2 are MGHDK and SYGVNS. This sample is drawn from a study of blood T cell repertoires in COVID-19. Study context: Whether acute or convalescent, the COVID-19 samples came from the United States, Italy and Spain. T cells, B-cell-depleted T cells, or PBMCs provided the cDNA or gDNA that served as material.

The sequence was obtained from a woman between 50 and 59 years old with acute or convalescent COVID-19. The chain couples TRBV25-1 to TRBJ2-7; 8 bases fit TRBD1. The specimen was peripheral blood. The CDR3 nucleotides are TGTGCCAGCAGTGATCCCAGACAGGGGTTAACGGGCGAGCAGTACTTC. This sequence encodes CASSDPRQGLTGEQYF.